These 29 T cell receptor beta chains came from one sample sequenced in a study of blood T cell repertoires in COVID-19. Using immunoSEQ multiplex PCR, the repertoire was profiled, and TCRdb retains in-frame clones only, with some absent. The sample holds roughly 73,000 clones, roughly 82% seen once. Sequenced sample: peripheral blood. All receptors derive from a woman aged 55-69 years with acute or convalescent COVID-19.

The chain uses TRBV5-6 and TRBJ1-2, with a tentative D call TRBD1 (5 bases). The germline gives CDR1 SGHDT, CDR2 YYEEEE. The CDR3 is 16 residues long. The ends were cut back, 4 bases at V and 4 bases at J, with 20 bases in the middle. CDR3 loop: CASSLSNNRLTYGYTF. CDR3 DNA: TGTGCCAGCAGCCTAAGCAATAACAGGCTTACCTATGGCTACACCTTC.

The genes are TRBV18 and TRBJ1-2, with 7 bases identical to TRBD1. The CDR3 spans 16 residues. CDR1 and CDR2 (germline): KGHSH, LQKENI. V was pared by 6 bases and J by 5 bases, with 15 bases of the junction left unmatched. CDR3 amino acids: CASSQTLGTESYGYTF. CDR3 nucleotides: TGTGCCAGCTCGCAAACTTTAGGGACAGAAAGTTATGGCTACACCTTC.

The chain joins TRBV7-9 to TRBJ1-3; TRBD1 matches 8 bases. V shed 4 bases, J shed 2 bases, and the junction held 1 base outside the gene matches. Germline CDR1 and CDR2: SEHNR and FQNEAQ (reference sequence). There are 14 residues in the CDR3. This CDR3 is CASSSGGAGNTIYF. CDR3 coding DNA: TGTGCCAGCAGCTCAGGGGGCGCTGGAAACACCATATATTTT.

The chain recombines TRBV5-1 with TRBJ1-2; D is perhaps TRBD1 (6 bases). Trimming removed 5 bases from V and 2 bases from J, with 19 bases in between. This CDR3 comprises 16 residues. Germline CDR1 and CDR2: SGHRS and YFSETQ. The CDR3 DNA reads TGCGCCAGCAGTCCTAGGGCAGGGGCAGCGAACTATGGCTACACCTTC. Translated, it gives CASSPRAGAANYGYTF.

The J gene is TRBJ1-5, the V gene TRBV28; weak D call: TRBD1 (6 bases). V was cut by 6 bases and J by 3 bases, with 15 bases left in between. The CDR3 contains 15 residues. The germline V gene encodes CDR1 MDHEN and CDR2 SYDVKM. The CDR3 coding sequence is TGTGCCAGCAGCGCTATCCGGGGGGCCAATCAGCCCCAGCATTTT. Amino acid sequence: CASSAIRGANQPQHF.

The gene calls are TRBV9 and TRBJ2-6; the D is unclear. Germline loops: CDR1 SGDLS, CDR2 YYNGEE. This CDR3 has 14 residues. V lost 2 bases to trimming and J lost 2 bases, with 5 bases between them. The CDR3: CASSVSPGANVLTF. CDR3 bases: TGTGCCAGCAGCGTTTCTCCTGGGGCCAACGTCCTGACTTTC.

The chain joins TRBV20-1 to TRBJ1-2; D is uncertain. Germline CDR1 and CDR2: DFQATT and SNEGSKA (reference sequence). This CDR3 contains 10 residues. Trimming removed 5 bases from V and 7 bases from J, with 8 bases in between. Here the CDR3 DNA reads TGCAGTGCTCGTCGTAGTGGCTACACCTTC. This codes for CSARRSGYTF.

The chain links TRBV7-9 to TRBJ1-1; the D is unclear. Germline assignment: CDR1 SEHNR and CDR2 FQNEAQ (reference sequence). This CDR3 comprises 12 residues. V was trimmed by 5 bases and J by 0 bases, leaving 4 bases between them. In DNA, the CDR3 is TGTGCCAGCAGCCCAATGAACACTGAAGCTTTCTTT. Translation: CASSPMNTEAFF.

The gene calls are TRBV4-2 and TRBJ2-3; D unresolved. The CDR3 loop spans 15 amino acids. Trimming took off 0 bases at V and 4 bases at J, with 11 bases between the two ends. The V gene's germline CDR1 is LGHNA and CDR2 YNFKEQ. The DNA for the CDR3 is TGTGCCAGCAGCCAAGATGAGACCCGGGCAGATACGCAGTATTTT. This translates into CASSQDETRADTQYF.

The chain links TRBV11-3 to TRBJ2-5, with 7 bases matching TRBD1. Germline V lookup: CDR1 SGHNT, CDR2 YENEEA. The CDR3 extends over 15 amino acids. The junction had 10 bases not matched to a gene; V was cut back by 4 bases and J by 5 bases. The CDR3 DNA follows: TGTGCCAGCAGCTCCGGGACAGCTAAAATGGAGACCCAGTACTTC. Its protein product is CASSSGTAKMETQYF. The entire variable domain, with the rest obtained from reference TRBV11-3 and TRBJ2-5, is as follows: EAGVVQSPRYKIIEKKQPVAFWCNPISGHNTLYWYLQNLGQGPELLIRYENEEAVDDSQLPKDRFSAERLKGVDSTLKIQPAELGDSAVYLCASSSGTAKMETQYFGPGTRLLVL.

This clone was observed a single time. This sequence joins TRBV28 and TRBJ1-2; 9 nucleotides match TRBD1. Germline CDR1 and CDR2: MDHEN and SYDVKM. With V trimmed by 5 bases and J by 4 bases, 5 bases remained unmatched. The CDR3 has 14 residues. The CDR3 DNA reads TGTGCCAGCAGTCCCGGGACAGGGTCCTATGGCTACACCTTC. Protein product: CASSPGTGSYGYTF.

This chain uses TRBV19 with TRBJ2-3; TRBD1 aligns across 8 bases. There are 16 residues in the CDR3. In germline, CDR1 is LNHDA, CDR2 SQIVND (reference sequence). The V and J ends lost 3 bases and 3 bases, in that order; junction bases with no gene match: 8. Here the CDR3 reads CASSMPGGSGTDTQYF. The CDR3 bases are TGTGCCAGTAGTATGCCAGGGGGCTCGGGGACAGATACGCAGTATTTT.

The chain joins TRBV6-5 to TRBJ1-2; D unclear. The germline V gene has CDR1 MNHEY and CDR2 SVGAGI. V dropped 2 bases and J dropped 4 bases, with 11 bases sitting between them. The CDR3 is made up of 14 amino acids. CDR3 nucleotides: TGTGCCAGCAGTTACCTGCAGACTTCCTATGGCTACACCTTC. Its translation: CASSYLQTSYGYTF.

The rearrangement uses TRBV27 and TRBJ2-2; TRBD1 matches at 12 bases. Germline CDR1 MNHEY, CDR2 SMNVEV (reference sequence). V was clipped by 4 bases and J by 3 bases; unmatched bases: 9. CDR3 size: 18 residues. In DNA, the CDR3 is TGTGCCAGCAGTTCCGGGACAGGGGGCCTGGGTGACACCGGGGAGCTGTTTTTT. Translated, it gives CASSSGTGGLGDTGELFF.

This clone was picked up a small number of times. This chain links TRBV7-8 with TRBJ2-1; 12 bases line up with TRBD2. The germline CDR1 and CDR2 sequences are SGHVS and FQNEAQ. Trimming removed 5 bases from V and 6 bases from J; junction bases left unmatched: 8. The CDR3 has 16 residues. CDR3 sequence: CASSRALAGGFNEQFF. DNA for the CDR3: TGTGCCAGCAGCCGGGCCCTAGCGGGGGGGTTCAATGAGCAGTTCTTC. The entire variable domain, with the rest obtained from reference TRBV7-8 and TRBJ2-1, is as follows: GAGVSQSPRYKVAKRGQDVALRCDPISGHVSLFWYQQALGQGPEFLTYFQNEAQLDKSGLPSDRFFAERPEGSVSTLKIQRTQQEDSAVYLCASSRALAGGFNEQFFGPGTRLTVL.

This rearrangement joins TRBV2 to TRBJ1-6; TRBD1 aligns across 10 bases. Germline V gives CDR1 SNHLY, CDR2 FYNNEI. CDR3 length equals 18 residues. V was pared by 4 bases and J by 4 bases, with 10 bases of the junction left unmatched. Here the CDR3 reads CASSAPGTGVFYNSPLHF. CDR3 bases: TGTGCCAGCAGTGCCCCCGGGACAGGGGTATTTTATAATTCACCCCTCCACTTT.

CDR3 loop: CASSPSRQTNSPLHF. CDR3 coding DNA: TGTGCCAGCAGCCCCTCACGACAGACAAATTCACCCCTCCACTTT. The V call is TRBV28, the J call TRBJ1-6; a possible D gene is TRBD1 (5 bases). Germline values: CDR1 MDHEN, CDR2 SYDVKM. V gave up 6 bases and J gave up 7 bases, with 16 bases separating them. The CDR3 has 15 amino acids. The full variable domain, rest sourced from reference TRBV28 and TRBJ1-6, is DVKVTQSSRYLVKRTGEKVFLECVQDMDHENMFWYRQDPGLGLRLIYFSYDVKMKEKGDIPEGYSVSREKKERFSLILESASTNQTSMYLCASSPSRQTNSPLHFGNGTRLTVT.

The V call is TRBV10-3, the J call TRBJ1-3; the D gene is possibly TRBD1 (6 bases). Per germline, CDR1 ENHRY and CDR2 SYGVKD. Trimming left V 3 bases short and J 8 bases short, with 14 bases between. The CDR3 contains 14 residues. CDR3 loop: CAISETGGADTIYF. The CDR3 bases are TGTGCCATCAGTGAAACGGGGGGCGCGGACACCATATATTTT.

The chain couples TRBV6-1 to TRBJ1-2; the match to TRBD1 covers 12 bases. The germline gives CDR1 MNHNS, CDR2 SASEGT. Unmatched junction bases numbered 3, after V lost 3 bases and J lost 7 bases. This CDR3 spans 14 amino acids. CDR3 sequence reads: CASSEGQGARGYTF. The CDR3 DNA reads as TGTGCCAGCAGTGAGGGACAGGGGGCGCGTGGCTACACCTTC.

This rearrangement joins TRBV6-5 to TRBJ2-7, with D perhaps matching TRBD1 (6 bases). The germline CDR1 and CDR2 sequences are MNHEY and SVGAGI. V lost 4 bases, J lost 4 bases, and 17 bases lay in between. This CDR3 region has 15 residues. The CDR3 DNA follows: TGTGCCAGCAGTTCGAGCCAGAGACAGGTTTACGAGCAGTACTTC. Its translation is CASSSSQRQVYEQYF.

The chain has TRBV19 and TRBJ2-1; 14 bases fit TRBD2. CDR3 length equals 14 residues. The germline CDR1 and CDR2 sequences are LNHDA and SQIVND (reference sequence). V dropped 4 bases and J dropped 14; count of bases not matched to a gene: 7. As DNA, the CDR3 is TGTGCCAGTAGTACGGGACTAGCGGGAGTTTTGGAGTTCTTC. This codes for CASSTGLAGVLEFF. The full variable domain, completed using reference TRBV19 and TRBJ2-1, is DGGITQSPKYLFRKEGQNVTLSCEQNLNHDAMYWYRQDPGQGLRLIYYSQIVNDFQKGDIAEGYSVSREKKESFPLTVTSAQKNPTAFYLCASSTGLAGVLEFFGPGTRLTVL.

The J gene is TRBJ2-3, the V gene TRBV18; 12 positions match TRBD1. V gave up 2 bases and J gave up 3 bases; unmatched junction bases: 24. The germline CDR1 and CDR2 sequences are KGHSH and LQKENI. The CDR3 spans 23 residues. In DNA form, the CDR3 reads TGTGCCAGCTCACCATCATGGGACAGGGGGCACGAAGGACCTGTCTCGGGGACAGATACGCAGTATTTT. It specifies CASSPSWDRGHEGPVSGTDTQYF.

The genes are TRBV9 and TRBJ1-6; D unclear. V lost 2 bases to trimming and J lost 0 bases, with 9 bases between them. The CDR3 totals 16 residues. In germline, CDR1 is SGDLS, CDR2 YYNGEE. The CDR3 loop is CASSVMSNSYNSPLHF. CDR3 nucleotides: TGTGCCAGCAGCGTCATGTCCAACTCCTATAATTCACCCCTCCACTTT.

The chain links TRBV24-1 to TRBJ1-5, with D perhaps matching TRBD1 (6 bases). This CDR3 spans 16 amino acids. The germline gives CDR1 KGHDR, CDR2 SFDVKD. V was pared by 4 bases and J by 3 bases, with 15 bases between. CDR3 DNA: TGTGCCACCAGTGACCCAACAGGGAGCCCCAATCAGCCCCAGCATTTT. Its translation is CATSDPTGSPNQPQHF.

This chain links TRBV18 with TRBJ2-7, with TRBD2 matching 13 bases. Germline V gene lookup returns CDR1 KGHSH and CDR2 LQKENI. After removal of 5 bases from V and 5 bases from J, the junction contained 3 bases not matched to a gene. CDR3 length: 14 residues. CDR3 bases: TGTGCCAGCTCAGGGACTAGCGGGGTCAACGAGCAGTACTTC. As protein: CASSGTSGVNEQYF.

The chain joins TRBV5-4 to TRBJ2-7; D might be TRBD2 (5 bases). CDR1 and CDR2 from the germline V gene are SGHNT and YYREEE (reference sequence). V was shortened by 2 bases and J by 1 base, with 10 bases between the two germline ends. The CDR3 is 14 residues long. In nucleotides, the CDR3 is TGTGCCAGCAGCTTAGACTCGGGATCCTACGAGCAGTACTTC. This translates into CASSLDSGSYEQYF.

This clone appeared once. The chain carries TRBV7-8 and TRBJ2-5, with D possibly matching TRBD2 (5 bases). Germline V lookup: CDR1 SGHVS, CDR2 FQNEAQ. Trimming removed 1 base from V and 6 bases from J, with 18 bases in between. This CDR3 contains 16 residues. CDR3 in DNA: TGTGCCAGCAGCTTAGTCGGCTCCGTCGGGATAAAGACCCAGTACTTC. This sequence encodes CASSLVGSVGIKTQYF.

V and J are TRBV7-9 and TRBJ2-7; D unclear. Germline V gives CDR1 SEHNR, CDR2 FQNEAQ (reference sequence). Trimming removed 5 bases from V and 3 bases from J, with 5 bases in between. The CDR3 sequence is 11 residues long. CDR3 coding DNA: TGTGCCAGCAGCCCAGTCTACGAGCAGTACTTC. It codes for CASSPVYEQYF.

As regards this clone: This sample also contains other DNA sequences that code for the same CDR3. V usage is TRBV2 and J usage is TRBJ1-1, with D possibly matching TRBD1 (5 bases). This CDR3 is built from 13 residues. The germline V and J ends were trimmed by 6 bases and 2 bases, with 10 bases remaining between them. Germline values: CDR1 SNHLY, CDR2 FYNNEI. This chain's CDR3 is CASRGDRNTEAFF. CDR3 DNA sequence: TGTGCCAGCAGGGGCGACAGAAACACTGAAGCTTTCTTT.